Sequencing of this T cell receptor beta chain was carried out in a study of regulatory T cells in long-lasting Graves disease. Study-level results: Among the persistent patients, 2,741 public clonotypes were shared, more than the 950 to 1,000 shared among new patients.

A remark on this clonotype: The antigen remains undetermined.

CDR3 length equals 12 residues. CDR1 is SGHDN and CDR2 is FVKESK in the germline V gene. V lost 4 bases and J 11 bases, leaving 14 bases between the germline ends. Library construction for TCR beta used iRepertoire HTBI primers and Arm-PCR of CDR3 regions. Original processing notes: Identification of gene segments yielded some 61 TRBV and around 13 TRBJ across samples. TCRdb fed the multiplex PCR reads into MiXCR, producing one record per CDR3 protein. Here the V and J calls rest on TCRdb's processing, not on the authors' analysis. Here the sample spans hundreds of thousands of distinct CDR3 sequences, around 21% being singletons. Time point: persistent/refractory GD, antithyroid drugs over 5 years with positive TRAb. The TCR library used RNA extracted from PBMCs.

The source was peripheral blood mononuclear cells (PBMCs), collected when the disease was refractory, from a patient treated with antithyroid drugs. This receptor was taken from a female donor with Graves disease. The V gene is TRBV14, the J gene TRBJ1-1; D perhaps matches TRBD1 (6 bases). The CDR3 DNA reads TGTGCCAGCAGCCGAAACAGGGAGGGGGCTTTCTTT. This translates into CASSRNREGAFF.